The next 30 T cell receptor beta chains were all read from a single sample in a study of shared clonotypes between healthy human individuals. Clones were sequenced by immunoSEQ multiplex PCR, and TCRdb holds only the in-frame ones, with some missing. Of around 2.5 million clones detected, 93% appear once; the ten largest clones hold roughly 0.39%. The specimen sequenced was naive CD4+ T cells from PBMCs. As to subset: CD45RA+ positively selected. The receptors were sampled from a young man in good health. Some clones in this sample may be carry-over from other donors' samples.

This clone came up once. Here the CDR3 DNA reads TGTGCCAGCAGTGCCATCGGAGGGTACCTTAACTATGGCTACACCTTC. It is translated as CASSAIGGYLNYGYTF. This sequence joins TRBV28 and TRBJ1-2; D is unclear. CDR3 length: 16 residues. V lost 5 bases, J lost 1 base, and 17 bases lay in between. CDR1 and CDR2 from the germline V gene are MDHEN and SYDVKM.

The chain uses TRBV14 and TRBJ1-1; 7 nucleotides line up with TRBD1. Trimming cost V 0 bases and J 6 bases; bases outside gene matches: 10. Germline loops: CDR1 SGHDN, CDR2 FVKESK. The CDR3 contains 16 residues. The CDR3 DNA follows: TGTGCCAGCAGCCAAGATCCCAGGGGGAAACGGGCTGAAGCTTTCTTT. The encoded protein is CASSQDPRGKRAEAFF.

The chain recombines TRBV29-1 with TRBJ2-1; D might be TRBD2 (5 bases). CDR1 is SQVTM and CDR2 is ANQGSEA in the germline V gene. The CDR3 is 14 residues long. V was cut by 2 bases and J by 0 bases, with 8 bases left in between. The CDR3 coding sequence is TGCAGCGTTGAAACCCGGGGCTCCTACAATGAGCAGTTCTTC. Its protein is CSVETRGSYNEQFF.

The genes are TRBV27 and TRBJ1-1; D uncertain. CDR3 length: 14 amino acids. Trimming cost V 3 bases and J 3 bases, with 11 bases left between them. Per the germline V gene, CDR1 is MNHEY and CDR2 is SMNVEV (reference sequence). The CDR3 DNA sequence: TGTGCCAGCAGTTTTGTTGCTTTGGACACTGAAGCTTTCTTT. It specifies CASSFVALDTEAFF.

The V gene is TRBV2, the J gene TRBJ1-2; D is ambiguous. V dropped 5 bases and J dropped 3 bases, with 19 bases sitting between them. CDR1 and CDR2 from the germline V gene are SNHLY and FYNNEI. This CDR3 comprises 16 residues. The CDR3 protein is CASSRFQGQLDYGYTF. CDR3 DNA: TGTGCCAGCAGTCGATTTCAAGGGCAGTTAGACTATGGCTACACCTTC.

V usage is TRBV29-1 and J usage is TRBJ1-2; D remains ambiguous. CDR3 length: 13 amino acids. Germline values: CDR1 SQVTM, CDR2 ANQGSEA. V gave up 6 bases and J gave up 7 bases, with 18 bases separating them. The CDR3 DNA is TGCAGCGTCGCGACGCCCTCAACGGGTGGCTACACCTTC. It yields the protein CSVATPSTGGYTF.

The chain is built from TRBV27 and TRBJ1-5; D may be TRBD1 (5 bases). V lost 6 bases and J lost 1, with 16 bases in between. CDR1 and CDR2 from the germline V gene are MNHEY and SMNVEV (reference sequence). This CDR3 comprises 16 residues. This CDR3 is CASRRLGRESNQPQHF. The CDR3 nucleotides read TGTGCCAGCAGACGCCTGGGACGGGAAAGCAATCAGCCCCAGCATTTT.

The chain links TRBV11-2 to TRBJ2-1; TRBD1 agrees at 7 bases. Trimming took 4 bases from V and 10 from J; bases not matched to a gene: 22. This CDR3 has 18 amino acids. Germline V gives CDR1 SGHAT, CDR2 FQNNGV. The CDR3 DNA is TGTGCCAGCAGCTCGCTTAACAAAAGACAGGGTAAAAGGGGGGAGCAGTTCTTC. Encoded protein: CASSSLNKRQGKRGEQFF.

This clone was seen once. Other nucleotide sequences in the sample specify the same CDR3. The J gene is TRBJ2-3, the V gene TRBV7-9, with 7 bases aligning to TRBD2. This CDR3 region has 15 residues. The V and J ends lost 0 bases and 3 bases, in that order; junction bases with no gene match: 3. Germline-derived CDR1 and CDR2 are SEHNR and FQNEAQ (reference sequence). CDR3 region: CASSLAGGPTDTQYF. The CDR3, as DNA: TGTGCCAGCAGCTTAGCGGGAGGGCCGACAGATACGCAGTATTTT.

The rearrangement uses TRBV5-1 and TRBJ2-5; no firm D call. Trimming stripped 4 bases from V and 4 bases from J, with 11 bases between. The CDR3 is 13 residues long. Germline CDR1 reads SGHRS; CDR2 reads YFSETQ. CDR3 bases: TGCGCCAGCAGCCCCCAACCTGGAGAGACCCAGTACTTC. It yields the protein CASSPQPGETQYF.

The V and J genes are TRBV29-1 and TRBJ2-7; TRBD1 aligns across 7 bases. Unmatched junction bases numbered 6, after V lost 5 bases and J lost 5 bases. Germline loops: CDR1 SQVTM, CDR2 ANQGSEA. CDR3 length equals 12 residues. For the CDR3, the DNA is TGCAGCGTTTGGAAACAGGGGAACGAGCAGTACTTC. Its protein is CSVWKQGNEQYF.

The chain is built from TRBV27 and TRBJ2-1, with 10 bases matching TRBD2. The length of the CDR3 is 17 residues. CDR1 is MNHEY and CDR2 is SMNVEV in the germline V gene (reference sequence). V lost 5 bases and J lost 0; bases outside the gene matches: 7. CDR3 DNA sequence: TGTGCCAGCAGTCCCGCTAGCGGGAGCCTCTCCTACAATGAGCAGTTCTTC. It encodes CASSPASGSLSYNEQFF.

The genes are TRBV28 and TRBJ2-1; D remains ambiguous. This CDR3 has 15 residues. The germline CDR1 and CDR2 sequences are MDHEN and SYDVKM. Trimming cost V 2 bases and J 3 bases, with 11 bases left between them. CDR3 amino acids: CASSLLWPNYNEQFF. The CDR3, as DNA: TGTGCCAGCAGTTTACTTTGGCCTAACTACAATGAGCAGTTCTTC. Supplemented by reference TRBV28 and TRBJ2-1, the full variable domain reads DVKVTQSSRYLVKRTGEKVFLECVQDMDHENMFWYRQDPGLGLRLIYFSYDVKMKEKGDIPEGYSVSREKKERFSLILESASTNQTSMYLCASSLLWPNYNEQFFGPGTRLTVL.

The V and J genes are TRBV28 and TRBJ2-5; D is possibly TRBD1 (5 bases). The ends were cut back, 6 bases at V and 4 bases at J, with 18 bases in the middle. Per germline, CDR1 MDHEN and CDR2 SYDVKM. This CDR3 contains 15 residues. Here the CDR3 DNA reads TGTGCCAGCAGCCGCGACCCACAGGCGCCAGAGACCCAGTACTTC. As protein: CASSRDPQAPETQYF. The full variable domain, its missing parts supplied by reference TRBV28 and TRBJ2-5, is DVKVTQSSRYLVKRTGEKVFLECVQDMDHENMFWYRQDPGLGLRLIYFSYDVKMKEKGDIPEGYSVSREKKERFSLILESASTNQTSMYLCASSRDPQAPETQYFGPGTRLLVL.

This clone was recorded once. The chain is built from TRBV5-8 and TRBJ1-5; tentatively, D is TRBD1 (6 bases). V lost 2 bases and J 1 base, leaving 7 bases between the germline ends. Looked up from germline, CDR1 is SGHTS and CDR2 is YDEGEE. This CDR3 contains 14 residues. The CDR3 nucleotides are TGTGCCAGCAGCTTAACAGGGAGCAATCAGCCCCAGCATTTT. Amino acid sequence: CASSLTGSNQPQHF.

The CDR3 DNA is TGCGCCAGCAGCCAAGAAGGGACCATATGGGGATACGAGCAGTACTTC. This translates into CASSQEGTIWGYEQYF. The rearrangement links TRBV4-1 to TRBJ2-7, with D possibly being TRBD1 or TRBD2 (5 bases each). The V gene's germline CDR1 is MGHRA and CDR2 YSYEKL. With 0 bases removed from V and 4 bases from J, the gap between germline ends came to 16 bases. CDR3 length equals 16 residues.

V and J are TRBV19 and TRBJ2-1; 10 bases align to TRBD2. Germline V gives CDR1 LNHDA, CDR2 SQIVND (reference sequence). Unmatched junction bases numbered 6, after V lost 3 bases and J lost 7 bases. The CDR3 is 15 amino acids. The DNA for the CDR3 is TGTGCCAGTAGTATTGGAGCGGGAGGGCGGAATGAGCAGTTCTTC. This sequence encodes CASSIGAGGRNEQFF.

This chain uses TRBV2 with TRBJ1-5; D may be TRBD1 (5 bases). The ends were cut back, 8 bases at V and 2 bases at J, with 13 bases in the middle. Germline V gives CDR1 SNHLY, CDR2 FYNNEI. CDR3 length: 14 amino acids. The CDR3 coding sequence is TGTGCCAGCGGCGAGGGACGGGGCAATCAGCCCCAGCATTTT. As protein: CASGEGRGNQPQHF.

The CDR3 loop is CASSGPALTEAFF. Here the CDR3 DNA reads TGTGCCAGCAGCGGCCCGGCGCTGACTGAAGCTTTCTTT. V and J are TRBV5-4 and TRBJ1-1, with unresolved D. The CDR3 consists of 13 residues. Trimming cost V 4 bases and J 5 bases, with 12 bases left between them. Looked up from germline, CDR1 is SGHNT and CDR2 is YYREEE (reference sequence).

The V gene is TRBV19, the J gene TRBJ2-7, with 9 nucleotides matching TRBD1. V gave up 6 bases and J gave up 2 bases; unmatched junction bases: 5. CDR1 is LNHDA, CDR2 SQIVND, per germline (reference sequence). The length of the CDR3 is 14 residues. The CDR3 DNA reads TGTGCCAGTAGGGACAGGGGCCCAGCCTACGAGCAGTACTTC. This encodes CASRDRGPAYEQYF.

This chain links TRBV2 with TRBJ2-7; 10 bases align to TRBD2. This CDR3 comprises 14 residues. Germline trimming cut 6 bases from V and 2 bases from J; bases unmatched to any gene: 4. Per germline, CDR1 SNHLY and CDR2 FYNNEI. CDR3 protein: CASRLGTSAYEQYF. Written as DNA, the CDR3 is TGTGCCAGCAGACTCGGGACTAGCGCCTACGAGCAGTACTTC.

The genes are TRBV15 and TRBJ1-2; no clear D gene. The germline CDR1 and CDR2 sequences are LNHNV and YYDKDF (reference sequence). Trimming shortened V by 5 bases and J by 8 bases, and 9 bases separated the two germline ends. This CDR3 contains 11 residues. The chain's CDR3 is CATSGGSGYTF. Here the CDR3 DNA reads TGTGCCACCAGCGGAGGTTCGGGCTACACCTTC. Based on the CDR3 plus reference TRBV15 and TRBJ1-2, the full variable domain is DAMVIQNPRYQVTQFGKPVTLSCSQTLNHNVMYWYQQKSSQAPKLLFHYYDKDFNNEADTPDNFQSRRPNTSFCFLDIRSPGLGDTAMYLCATSGGSGYTFGSGTRLTVV.

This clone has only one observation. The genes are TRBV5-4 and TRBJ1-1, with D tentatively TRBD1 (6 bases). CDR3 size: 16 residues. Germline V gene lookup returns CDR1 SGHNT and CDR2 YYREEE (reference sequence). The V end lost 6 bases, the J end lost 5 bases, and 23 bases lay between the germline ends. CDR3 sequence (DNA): TGTGCCAGCACCTCGGGGGCGGGGTATATGTTGACTGAAGCTTTCTTT. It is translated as CASTSGAGYMLTEAFF.

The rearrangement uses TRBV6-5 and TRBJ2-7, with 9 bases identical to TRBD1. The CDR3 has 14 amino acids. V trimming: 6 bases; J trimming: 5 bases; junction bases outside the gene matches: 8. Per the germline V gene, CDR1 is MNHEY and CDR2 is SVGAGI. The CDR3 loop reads CASRAHRGQNEQYF. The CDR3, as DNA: TGTGCCAGCAGGGCCCACAGGGGGCAGAACGAGCAGTACTTC.

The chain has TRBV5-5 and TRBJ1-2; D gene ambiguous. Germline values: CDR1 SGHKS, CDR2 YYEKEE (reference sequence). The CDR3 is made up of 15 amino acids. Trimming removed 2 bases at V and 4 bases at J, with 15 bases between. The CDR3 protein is CASSLSRQSTYGYTF. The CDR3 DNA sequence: TGTGCCAGCAGCTTAAGCCGGCAGTCAACCTATGGCTACACCTTC.

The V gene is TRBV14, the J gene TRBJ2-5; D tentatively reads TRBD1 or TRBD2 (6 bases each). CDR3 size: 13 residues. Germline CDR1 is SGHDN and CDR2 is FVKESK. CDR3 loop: CASGAGSLETQYF. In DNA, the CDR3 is TGTGCTTCGGGGGCAGGGAGTTTGGAGACCCAGTACTTC.

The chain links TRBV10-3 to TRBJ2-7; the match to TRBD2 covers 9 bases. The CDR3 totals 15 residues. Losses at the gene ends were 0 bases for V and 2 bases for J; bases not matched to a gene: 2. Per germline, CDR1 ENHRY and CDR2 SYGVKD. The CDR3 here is CAISESGGRAYEQYF. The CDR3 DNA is TGTGCCATCAGTGAGTCAGGCGGGAGGGCCTACGAGCAGTACTTC.

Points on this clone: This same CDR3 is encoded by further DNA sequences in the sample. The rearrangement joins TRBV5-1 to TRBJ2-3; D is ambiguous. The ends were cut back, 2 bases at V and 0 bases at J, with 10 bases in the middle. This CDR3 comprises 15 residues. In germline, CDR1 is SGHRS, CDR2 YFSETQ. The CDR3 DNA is TGCGCCAGCAGCTTCGGGCGTTCTAGCACAGATACGCAGTATTTT. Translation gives CASSFGRSSTDTQYF.

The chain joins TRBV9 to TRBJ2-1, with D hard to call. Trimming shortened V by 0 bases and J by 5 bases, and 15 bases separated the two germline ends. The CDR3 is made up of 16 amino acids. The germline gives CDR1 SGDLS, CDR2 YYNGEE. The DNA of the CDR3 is TGTGCCAGCAGCGTAGAAAAGGTTAGCAGACACAATGAGCAGTTCTTC. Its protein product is CASSVEKVSRHNEQFF.

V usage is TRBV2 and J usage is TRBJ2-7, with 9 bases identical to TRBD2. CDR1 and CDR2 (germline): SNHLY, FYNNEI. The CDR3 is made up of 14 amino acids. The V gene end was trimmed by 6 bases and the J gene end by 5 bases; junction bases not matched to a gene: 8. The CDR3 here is CASSVGTSNDEQYF. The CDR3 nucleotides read TGTGCCAGCAGCGTCGGGACTAGCAACGACGAGCAGTACTTC.